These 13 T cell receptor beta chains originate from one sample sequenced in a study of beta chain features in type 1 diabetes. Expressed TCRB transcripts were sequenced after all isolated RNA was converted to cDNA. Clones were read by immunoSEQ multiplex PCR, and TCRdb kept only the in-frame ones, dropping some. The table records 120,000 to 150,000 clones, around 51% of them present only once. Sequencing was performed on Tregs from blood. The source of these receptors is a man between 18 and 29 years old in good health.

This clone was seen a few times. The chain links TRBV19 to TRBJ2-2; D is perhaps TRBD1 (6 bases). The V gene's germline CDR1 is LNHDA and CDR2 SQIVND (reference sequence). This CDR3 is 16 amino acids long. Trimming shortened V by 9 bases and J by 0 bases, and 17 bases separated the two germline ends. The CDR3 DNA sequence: TGTGCCAGCCATTTGGGACATACCGCGAACACCGGGGAGCTGTTTTTT. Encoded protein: CASHLGHTANTGELFF.

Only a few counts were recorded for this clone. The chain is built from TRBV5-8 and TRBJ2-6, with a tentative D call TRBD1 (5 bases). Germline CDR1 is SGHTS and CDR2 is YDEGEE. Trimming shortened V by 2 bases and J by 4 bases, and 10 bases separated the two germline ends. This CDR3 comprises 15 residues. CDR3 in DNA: TGTGCCAGCAGCTTAGAAGGGGCCGGGGCCAACGTCCTGACTTTC. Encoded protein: CASSLEGAGANVLTF.

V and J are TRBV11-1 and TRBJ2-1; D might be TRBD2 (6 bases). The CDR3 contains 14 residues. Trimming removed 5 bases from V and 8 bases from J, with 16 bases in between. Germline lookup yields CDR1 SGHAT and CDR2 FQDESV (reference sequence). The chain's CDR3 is CASSLVGSIYEQFF. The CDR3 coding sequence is TGTGCCAGCAGCCTCGTCGGGAGTATCTATGAGCAGTTCTTC.

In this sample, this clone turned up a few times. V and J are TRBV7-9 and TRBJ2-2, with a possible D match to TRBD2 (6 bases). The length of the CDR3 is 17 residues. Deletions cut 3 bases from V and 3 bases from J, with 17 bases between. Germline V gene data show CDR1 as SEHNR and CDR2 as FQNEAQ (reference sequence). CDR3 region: CASSLSWGDLDTGELFF. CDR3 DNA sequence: TGTGCCAGCAGCTTGAGCTGGGGGGATTTGGACACCGGGGAGCTGTTTTTT.

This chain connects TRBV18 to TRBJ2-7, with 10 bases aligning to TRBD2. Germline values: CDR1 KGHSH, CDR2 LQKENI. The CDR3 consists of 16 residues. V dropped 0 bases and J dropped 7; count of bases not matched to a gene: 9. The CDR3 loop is CASSPPLASGSREQYF. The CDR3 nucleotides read TGTGCCAGCTCACCACCTTTGGCTAGCGGGAGTCGGGAGCAGTACTTC.

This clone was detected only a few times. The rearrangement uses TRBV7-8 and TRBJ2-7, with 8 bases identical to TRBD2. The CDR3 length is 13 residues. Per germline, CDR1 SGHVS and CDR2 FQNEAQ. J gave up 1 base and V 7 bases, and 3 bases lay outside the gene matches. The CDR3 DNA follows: TGTGCCAGCAACAAGCGGGGGTCCTACGAGCAGTACTTC. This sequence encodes CASNKRGSYEQYF. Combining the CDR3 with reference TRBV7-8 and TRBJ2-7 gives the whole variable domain GAGVSQSPRYKVAKRGQDVALRCDPISGHVSLFWYQQALGQGPEFLTYFQNEAQLDKSGLPSDRFFAERPEGSVSTLKIQRTQQEDSAVYLCASNKRGSYEQYFGPGTRLTVT.

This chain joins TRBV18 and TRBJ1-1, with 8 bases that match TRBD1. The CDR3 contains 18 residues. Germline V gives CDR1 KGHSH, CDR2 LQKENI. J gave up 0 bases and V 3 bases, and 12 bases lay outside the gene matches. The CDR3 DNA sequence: TGTGCCAGCTCACCGATCTACCTCGACAGGGGTCTGAACACTGAAGCTTTCTTT. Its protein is CASSPIYLDRGLNTEAFF.

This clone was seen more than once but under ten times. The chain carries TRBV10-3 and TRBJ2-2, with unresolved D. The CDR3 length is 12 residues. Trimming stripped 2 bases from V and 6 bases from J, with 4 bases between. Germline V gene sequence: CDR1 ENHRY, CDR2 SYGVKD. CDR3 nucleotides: TGTGCCATCAGTGAGCCAGCCGGGGAGCTGTTTTTT. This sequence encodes CAISEPAGELFF.

CDR3 coding DNA: TGTGCCAGCAGCGTACCTAGCGCCCTTGATACGCAGTATTTT. This translates into CASSVPSALDTQYF. The chain is built from TRBV9 and TRBJ2-3, with a weak D call TRBD2 (6 bases). The germline V and J ends were trimmed by 1 base and 6 bases, with 12 bases remaining between them. The CDR3 length is 14 residues. Germline loops: CDR1 SGDLS, CDR2 YYNGEE. Using reference TRBV9 and TRBJ2-3 for the parts outside the CDR3, the full variable domain is DSGVTQTPKHLITATGQRVTLRCSPRSGDLSVYWYQQSLDQGLQFLIQYYNGEERAKGNILERFSAQQFPDLHSELNLSSLELGDSALYFCASSVPSALDTQYFGPGTRLTVL.

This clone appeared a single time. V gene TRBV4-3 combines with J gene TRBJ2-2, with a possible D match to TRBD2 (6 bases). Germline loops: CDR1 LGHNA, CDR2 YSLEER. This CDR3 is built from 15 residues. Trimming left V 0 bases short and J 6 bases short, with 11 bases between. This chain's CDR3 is CASSQDHGGSGELFF. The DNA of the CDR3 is TGCGCCAGCAGCCAAGATCATGGGGGGTCCGGGGAGCTGTTTTTT.

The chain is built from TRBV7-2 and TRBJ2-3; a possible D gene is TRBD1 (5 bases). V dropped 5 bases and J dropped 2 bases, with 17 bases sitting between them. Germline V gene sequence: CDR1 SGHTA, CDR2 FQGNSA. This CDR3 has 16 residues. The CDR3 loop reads CASSPQVDRFTDTQYF. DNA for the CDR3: TGTGCCAGCAGCCCCCAGGTCGACAGATTCACAGATACGCAGTATTTT. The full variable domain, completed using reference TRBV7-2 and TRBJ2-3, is GAGVSQSPSNKVTEKGKDVELRCDPISGHTALYWYRQSLGQGLEFLIYFQGNSAPDKSGLPSDRFSAERTGGSVSTLTIQRTQQEDSAVYLCASSPQVDRFTDTQYFGPGTRLTVL.

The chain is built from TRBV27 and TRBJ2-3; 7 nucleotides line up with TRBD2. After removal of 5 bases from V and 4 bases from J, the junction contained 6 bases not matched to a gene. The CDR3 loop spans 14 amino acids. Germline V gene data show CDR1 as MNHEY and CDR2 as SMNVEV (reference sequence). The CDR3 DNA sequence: TGTGCCAGCAGTCGGGACTATGCACCAGATACGCAGTATTTT. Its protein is CASSRDYAPDTQYF.

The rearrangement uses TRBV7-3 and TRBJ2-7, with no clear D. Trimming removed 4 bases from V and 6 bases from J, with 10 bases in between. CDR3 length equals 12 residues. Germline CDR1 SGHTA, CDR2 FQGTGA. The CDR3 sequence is CASSSILGEQYF. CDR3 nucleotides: TGTGCCAGCAGCTCCATTCTAGGCGAGCAGTACTTC.